This T cell receptor beta chain was recovered during a study of technical replicates of blood from a few donors. Germline V gene lookup returns CDR1 SEHNR and CDR2 FQNEAQ (reference sequence). Trimming took 1 base from V and 1 from J; bases not matched to a gene: 5. This CDR3 has 16 amino acids. Measured with immunoSEQ multiplex PCR; TCRdb has only the in-frame clones, and not every one. The sample shows over 75,000 clones, 97% of them seen only once. The TCR comes from a human donor in good health. Sequencing used T cells isolated from PBMCs. The genes are TRBV7-9 and TRBJ1-2; 8 positions agree with TRBD1. The chain's CDR3 is CASSLGSTGVNYGYTF. The CDR3, as DNA: TGTGCCAGCAGCTTAGGGTCGACAGGGGTTAACTATGGCTACACCTTC.